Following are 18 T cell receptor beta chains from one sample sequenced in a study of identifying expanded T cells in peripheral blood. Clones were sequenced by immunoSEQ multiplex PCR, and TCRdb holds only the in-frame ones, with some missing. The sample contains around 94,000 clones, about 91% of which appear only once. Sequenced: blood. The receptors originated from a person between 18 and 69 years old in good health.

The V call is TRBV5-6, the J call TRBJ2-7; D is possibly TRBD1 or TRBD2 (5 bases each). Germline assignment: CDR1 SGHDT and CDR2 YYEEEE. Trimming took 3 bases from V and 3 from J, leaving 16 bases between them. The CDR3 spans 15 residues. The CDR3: CASSSLRDGNYEQYF. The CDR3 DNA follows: TGTGCCAGCAGCTCGCTCCGGGACGGAAACTACGAGCAGTACTTC.

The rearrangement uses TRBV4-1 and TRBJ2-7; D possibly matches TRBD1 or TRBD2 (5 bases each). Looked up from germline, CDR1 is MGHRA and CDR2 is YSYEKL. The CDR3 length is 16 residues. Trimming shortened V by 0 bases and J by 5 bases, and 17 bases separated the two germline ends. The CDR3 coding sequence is TGCGCCAGCAGCCAAGATACGGGGCGGATTGAACACGAGCAGTACTTC. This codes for CASSQDTGRIEHEQYF.

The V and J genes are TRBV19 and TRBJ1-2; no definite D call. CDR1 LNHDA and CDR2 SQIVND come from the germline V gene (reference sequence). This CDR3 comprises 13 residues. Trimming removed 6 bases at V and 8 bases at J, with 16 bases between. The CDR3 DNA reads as TGTGCCAGTAGGGGTGATGGGCTCGAGGGCTACACCTTC. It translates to CASRGDGLEGYTF. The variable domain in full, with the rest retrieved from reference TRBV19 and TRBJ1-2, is DGGITQSPKYLFRKEGQNVTLSCEQNLNHDAMYWYRQDPGQGLRLIYYSQIVNDFQKGDIAEGYSVSREKKESFPLTVTSAQKNPTAFYLCASRGDGLEGYTFGSGTRLTVV.

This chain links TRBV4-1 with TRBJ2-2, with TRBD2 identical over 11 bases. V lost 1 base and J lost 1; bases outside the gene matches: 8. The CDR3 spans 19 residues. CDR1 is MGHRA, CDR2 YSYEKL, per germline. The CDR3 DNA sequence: TGCGCCAGCAGCCAAGGGCGGCTAGCGGGGGGACTGAACACCGGGGAGCTGTTTTTT. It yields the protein CASSQGRLAGGLNTGELFF.

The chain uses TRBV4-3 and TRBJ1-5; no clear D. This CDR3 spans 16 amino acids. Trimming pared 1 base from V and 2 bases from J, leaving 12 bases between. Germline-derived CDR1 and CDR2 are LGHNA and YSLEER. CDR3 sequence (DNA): TGCGCCAGCAGCCAAGGATGGCTAAAGGGCAATCAGCCCCAGCATTTT. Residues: CASSQGWLKGNQPQHF.

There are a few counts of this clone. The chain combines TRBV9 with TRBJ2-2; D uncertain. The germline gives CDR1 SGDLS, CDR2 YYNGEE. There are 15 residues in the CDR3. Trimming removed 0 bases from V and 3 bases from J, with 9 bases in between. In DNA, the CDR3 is TGTGCCAGCAGCGTAGAAGGGCGAGACACCGGGGAGCTGTTTTTT. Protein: CASSVEGRDTGELFF.

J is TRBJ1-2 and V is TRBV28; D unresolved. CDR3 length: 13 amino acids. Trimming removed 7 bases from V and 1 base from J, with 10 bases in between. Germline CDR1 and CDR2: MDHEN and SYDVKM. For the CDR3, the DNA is TGTGCCAGCATATCTCCGGGTAACTATGGCTACACCTTC. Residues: CASISPGNYGYTF.

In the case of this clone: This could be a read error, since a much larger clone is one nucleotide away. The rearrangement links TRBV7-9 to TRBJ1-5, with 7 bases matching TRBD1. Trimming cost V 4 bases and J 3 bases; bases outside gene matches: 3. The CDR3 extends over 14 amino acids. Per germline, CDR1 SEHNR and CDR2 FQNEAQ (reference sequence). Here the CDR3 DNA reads TGTGCCAGCAGCTCGACAGGGACCAATCAGCCCCAGCATTTT. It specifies CASSSTGTNQPQHF.

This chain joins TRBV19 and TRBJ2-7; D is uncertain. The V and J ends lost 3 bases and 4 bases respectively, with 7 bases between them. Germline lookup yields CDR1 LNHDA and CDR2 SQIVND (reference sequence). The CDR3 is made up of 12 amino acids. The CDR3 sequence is CASSIGSYEQYF. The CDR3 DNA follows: TGTGCCAGTAGTATTGGCTCGTACGAGCAGTACTTC.

CDR3 sequence reads: CASTLPGRYEQYF. The CDR3 nucleotides read TGTGCCAGCACCCTACCGGGACGCTACGAGCAGTACTTC. The chain employs TRBV27 and TRBJ2-7; D assignment may be TRBD1 or TRBD2 (5 bases each). Germline CDR1 is MNHEY and CDR2 is SMNVEV (reference sequence). The CDR3 consists of 13 residues. V was shortened by 7 bases and J by 3 bases, with 13 bases between the two germline ends.

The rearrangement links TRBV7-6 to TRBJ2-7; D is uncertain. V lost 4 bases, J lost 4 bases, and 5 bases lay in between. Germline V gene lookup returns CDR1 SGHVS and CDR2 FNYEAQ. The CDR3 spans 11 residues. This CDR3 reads CASSSNYEQYF. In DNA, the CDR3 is TGTGCCAGCAGCTCTAATTACGAGCAGTACTTC.

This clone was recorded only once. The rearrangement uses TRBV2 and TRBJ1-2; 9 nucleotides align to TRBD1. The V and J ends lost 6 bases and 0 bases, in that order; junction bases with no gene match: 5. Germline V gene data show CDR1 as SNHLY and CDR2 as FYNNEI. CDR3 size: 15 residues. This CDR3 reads CASSYRDRANYGYTF. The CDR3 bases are TGTGCCAGCAGCTACCGGGACAGGGCTAACTATGGCTACACCTTC. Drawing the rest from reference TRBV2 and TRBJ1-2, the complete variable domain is EPEVTQTPSHQVTQMGQEVILRCVPISNHLYFYWYRQILGQKVEFLVSFYNNEISEKSEIFDDQFSVERPDGSNFTLKIRSTKLEDSAMYFCASSYRDRANYGYTFGSGTRLTVV.

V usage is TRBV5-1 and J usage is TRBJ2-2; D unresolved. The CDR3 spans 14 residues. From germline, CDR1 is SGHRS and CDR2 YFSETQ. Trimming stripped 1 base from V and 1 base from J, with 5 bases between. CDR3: CASSLRGNTGELFF. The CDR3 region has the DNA TGCGCCAGCAGCTTGCGAGGGAACACCGGGGAGCTGTTTTTT.

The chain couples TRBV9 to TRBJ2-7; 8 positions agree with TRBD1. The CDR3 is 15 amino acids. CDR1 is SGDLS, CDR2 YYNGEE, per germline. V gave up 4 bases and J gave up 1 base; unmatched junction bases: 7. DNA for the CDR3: TGTGCCAGCAGCACCCAGACAGGGGCTTCCTACGAGCAGTACTTC. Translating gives CASSTQTGASYEQYF.

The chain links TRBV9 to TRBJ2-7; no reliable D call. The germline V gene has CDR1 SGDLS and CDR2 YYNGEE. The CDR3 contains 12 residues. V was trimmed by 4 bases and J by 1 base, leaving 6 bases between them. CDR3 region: CASSSGSYEQYF. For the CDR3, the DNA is TGTGCCAGCAGCTCCGGATCCTACGAGCAGTACTTC.

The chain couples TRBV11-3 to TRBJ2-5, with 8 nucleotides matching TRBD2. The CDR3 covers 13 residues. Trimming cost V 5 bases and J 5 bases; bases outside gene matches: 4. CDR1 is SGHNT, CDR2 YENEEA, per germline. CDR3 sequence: CASSQGTRETQYF. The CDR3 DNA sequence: TGTGCCAGCAGCCAAGGGACTAGGGAGACCCAGTACTTC.

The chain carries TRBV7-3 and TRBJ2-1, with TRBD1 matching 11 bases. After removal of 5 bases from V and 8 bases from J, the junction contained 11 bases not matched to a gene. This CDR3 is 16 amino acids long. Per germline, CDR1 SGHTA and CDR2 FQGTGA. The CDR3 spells CASSHPRDRGEDEQFF. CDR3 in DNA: TGTGCCAGCAGCCACCCCCGGGACAGGGGGGAGGATGAGCAGTTCTTC.

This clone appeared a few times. The CDR3 spells CASSYSSLTEAFF. The DNA of the CDR3 is TGTGCCAGCAGTTACTCAAGCCTCACTGAAGCTTTCTTT. The rearrangement joins TRBV6-5 to TRBJ1-1, with D uncertain. This CDR3 is built from 13 residues. V lost 0 bases and J 4 bases, leaving 6 bases between the germline ends. CDR1 is MNHEY, CDR2 SVGAGI, per germline.